This T cell receptor (beta chain) came from a study of identical twins. Trimming cost V 0 bases and J 4 bases, with 10 bases left between them. The CDR3 has 14 amino acids. Germline V lookup: CDR1 SGHRS, CDR2 YFSETQ. TCRdb analysed the 5' RACE reads with MiXCR anew, one entry per CDR3 protein. The sample contains 500,000 to 550,000 distinct CDR3 sequences, roughly a fifth of which appear only once. These same data were also listed under a study on T cells expressing NK-cell markers.

The TCR sequence derives from a woman between 18 and 30 years old in good health. The J gene is TRBJ1-2, the V gene TRBV5-1; D is ambiguous. Sequencing was done on a sample of CD4+ T cells sorted from blood. DNA for the CDR3: TGCGCCAGCAGCTTGGCCTCAGGAAGCTATGGCTACACCTTC. Protein sequence: CASSLASGSYGYTF.